This T cell receptor beta chain was sequenced in a study of T cell repertoires in cytomegalovirus infection. Study-level information: A matching HLA type, together with CMV infection, was signaled by public TCR beta signatures. Notes on the study in general: Of the TCR beta families, the public ones yielded a cumulative frequency that identified carriers of CMV plus the relevant HLA.

CDR3 length equals 13 residues. CDR1 and CDR2 from the germline V gene are SGHDN and FVKESK. V lost 0 bases and J lost 0, with 2 bases in between. Concerning this clonotype itself: The antigen is not known.

TCRdb independently ran MiXCR on the reads; one entry per CDR3 protein. The sample has some 180,000 distinct CDR3 sequences; roughly 17% are singletons. The clonotype comes from a human donor in good health (CMV status not recorded). Some clones in this sample may be carry-over from other donors' samples. Sequences were obtained from CD8+ T cells from PBMCs. The chain recombines TRBV14 with TRBJ1-1; D not resolved. CDR3 in DNA: TGTGCCAGCAGCCAAGAGATGAACACTGAAGCTTTCTTT. It is translated as CASSQEMNTEAFF.